These 23 T cell receptor beta chains were sequenced from one sample in a study of radiation and T cells in renal cell carcinoma. Time point: baseline pretreatment blood. Treatment specified: 15 Gy SBRT to primary tumor, nephrectomy 4 weeks later. Using immunoSEQ multiplex PCR, the repertoire was profiled, and TCRdb retains in-frame clones only, with some absent. The sample records about 140,000 clones, less than 90% being singletons. The sample consisted of blood, taken from a patient whose treatment included radiotherapy and nephrectomy. The receptors were gathered from a woman aged 45-60 years with renal cell carcinoma.

The genes are TRBV7-9 and TRBJ2-7; D not certain. Per the germline V gene, CDR1 is SEHNR and CDR2 is FQNEAQ (reference sequence). The germline V and J ends were trimmed by 3 bases and 5 bases, with 14 bases remaining between them. This CDR3 is built from 14 residues. The CDR3 nucleotides are TGTGCCAGCAGCTTCTCCCTCAGTACGGACGAGCAGTACTTC. Its protein is CASSFSLSTDEQYF.

The J gene is TRBJ2-2, the V gene TRBV15; no clear D. CDR3 length equals 12 residues. Trimming left V 1 base short and J 7 bases short, with 4 bases between. The germline V gene has CDR1 LNHNV and CDR2 YYDKDF (reference sequence). The CDR3 nucleotides are TGTGCCACCAGCAGAGTCGGCGGGGAGCTGTTTTTT. This sequence encodes CATSRVGGELFF.

This rearrangement joins TRBV11-3 to TRBJ2-1; perhaps TRBD2 as D (5 bases). Between the trimmed V and J ends, which lost 5 bases and 9 bases, there was a span of 11 bases. Germline values: CDR1 SGHNT, CDR2 YENEEA. The CDR3 totals 12 residues. The CDR3 region has the DNA TGTGCCAGCAGCCCAACGGGGATTGAGCAGTTCTTC. Translation: CASSPTGIEQFF.

The chain joins TRBV6-6 to TRBJ2-2; D ambiguous. The CDR3 is 11 residues long. V was pared by 6 bases and J by 7 bases, with 6 bases between. CDR1 MNHNY and CDR2 SVGAGI come from the germline V gene (reference sequence). The CDR3 DNA is TGTGCCAGCAGCCCGGGCGGGGAGCTGTTTTTT. The encoded protein is CASSPGGELFF.

V usage is TRBV10-1 and J usage is TRBJ2-7; D remains unclear. The germline gives CDR1 WNHNN, CDR2 SYGVQD (reference sequence). V lost 3 bases, J lost 3 bases, and 9 bases lay in between. CDR3 length: 13 residues. The CDR3 coding sequence is TGCGCCAGCAGTGATCAAGTATTCTACGAGCAGTACTTC. It translates to CASSDQVFYEQYF.

V and J are TRBV7-2 and TRBJ2-6; D gene ambiguous. The length of the CDR3 is 16 residues. Germline CDR1 and CDR2: SGHTA and FQGNSA. The V end was cut by 2 bases, the J end by 0 bases, with 8 bases between. The CDR3 nucleotides are TGTGCCAGCAGCTTAAACACCCCCTCTGGGGCCAACGTCCTGACTTTC. It yields the protein CASSLNTPSGANVLTF.

The CDR3 here is CASSLDGLHTEAFF. For the CDR3, the DNA is TGTGCCAGCAGCTTAGATGGGTTGCACACTGAAGCTTTCTTT. The genes are TRBV7-8 and TRBJ1-1, with unresolved D. Germline V gene lookup returns CDR1 SGHVS and CDR2 FQNEAQ. The V end lost 1 base, the J end lost 3 bases, and 9 bases lay between the germline ends. The CDR3 runs to 14 residues.

The chain has TRBV18 and TRBJ2-7; 15 bases are a match to TRBD2. The CDR3 has 18 amino acids. The germline CDR1 and CDR2 sequences are KGHSH and LQKENI. Trimming cost V 5 bases and J 0 bases; bases outside gene matches: 8. For the CDR3, the DNA is TGTGCCAGCTCAAAGGGACTAGCGGGAGGACAGAGCTCCTACGAGCAGTACTTC. Translated, it gives CASSKGLAGGQSSYEQYF.

The chain links TRBV10-3 to TRBJ2-1; 8 nucleotides match TRBD1. The CDR3 extends over 18 amino acids. V gave up 2 bases and J gave up 0 bases; unmatched junction bases: 9. Germline CDR1 ENHRY, CDR2 SYGVKD. The CDR3 DNA reads TGTGCCATCAGTGAGCATCAGGGGGCCCTTTACTCCTACAATGAGCAGTTCTTC. It codes for CAISEHQGALYSYNEQFF.

Regarding this clone: One junction end does not reproduce the germline sequence, and a read error may be involved. The chain carries TRBV11-2 and TRBJ1-5, with 8 bases aligning to TRBD1. This CDR3 contains 13 residues. CDR1 and CDR2 (germline): SGHAT, FQNNGV. CDR3 loop: CASSLDRGQPQHF. The CDR3 nucleotides are TGTGCCAGCAGCCTAGACAGGGGCCAGCCCCAGCATTTT.

V gene TRBV4-3 combines with J gene TRBJ2-2; D might be TRBD1 or TRBD2, each matching 5 bases. Germline values: CDR1 LGHNA, CDR2 YSLEER. The CDR3 is 13 residues long. Trimming cost V 1 base and J 8 bases, with 8 bases left between them. CDR3 residues: CASSQGGKGELFF. The DNA of the CDR3 is TGCGCCAGCAGCCAAGGGGGGAAAGGGGAGCTGTTTTTT.

This clone was seen a single time. The chain uses TRBV7-2 and TRBJ2-7; D unclear. This CDR3 has 14 amino acids. V was shortened by 1 base and J by 3 bases, with 10 bases between the two germline ends. Germline V lookup: CDR1 SGHTA, CDR2 FQGNSA. CDR3 protein: CASSLGPISYEQYF. CDR3 sequence (DNA): TGTGCCAGCAGCTTAGGCCCAATCAGCTACGAGCAGTACTTC.

CDR3 in amino acids: CASSFPLAGRMNTEAFF. CDR3 nucleotide sequence: TGTGCCAGCAGCTTCCCGTTGGCAGGCCGAATGAACACTGAAGCTTTCTTT. V is TRBV7-9 and J is TRBJ1-1; D is undetermined. CDR1 is SEHNR and CDR2 is FQNEAQ in the germline V gene (reference sequence). CDR3 length equals 17 residues. Trimming left V 3 bases short and J 0 bases short, with 17 bases between.

In this sample, this clone turned up once. CDR3 region: CASSVVGGSTDTQYF. The CDR3 coding sequence is TGTGCCAGCAGCGTAGTCGGAGGAAGCACAGATACGCAGTATTTT. The chain employs TRBV9 and TRBJ2-3; weak D call: TRBD2 (5 bases). This CDR3 has 15 residues. CDR1 is SGDLS, CDR2 YYNGEE, per germline. Trimming removed 0 bases at V and 0 bases at J, with 8 bases between.

The V and J genes are TRBV7-2 and TRBJ2-7; TRBD2 matches 9 bases. Looked up from germline, CDR1 is SGHTA and CDR2 is FQGNSA. The J segment lost 1 base and the V segment lost 5 bases, leaving 6 bases of the junction unmatched. This CDR3 is 15 amino acids long. The CDR3 coding sequence is TGTGCCAGCAGCATTGCTAGCGGGACATCCTACGAGCAGTACTTC. It is translated as CASSIASGTSYEQYF.

The chain is built from TRBV4-3 and TRBJ2-1, with no clear D. Germline-derived CDR1 and CDR2 are LGHNA and YSLEER. V lost 1 base, J lost 2 bases, and 6 bases lay in between. The CDR3 has 14 residues. The CDR3 region is CASSQVGAYNEQFF. As DNA, the CDR3 is TGCGCCAGCAGCCAAGTCGGAGCCTACAATGAGCAGTTCTTC.

Worth noting for this clone: Distinct nucleotide sequences in the sample also encode this CDR3. The chain employs TRBV27 and TRBJ2-5, with D hard to call. Trimming took 3 bases from V and 2 from J, leaving 1 base between them. CDR1 is MNHEY and CDR2 is SMNVEV in the germline V gene (reference sequence). CDR3 size: 11 residues. The CDR3 DNA is TGTGCCAGCAGTTTTCAAGAGACCCAGTACTTC. Its translation is CASSFQETQYF.

The chain has TRBV5-4 and TRBJ1-2, with D perhaps matching TRBD1 (6 bases). The V end was cut by 4 bases, the J end by 8 bases, with 12 bases between. The germline V gene encodes CDR1 SGHNT and CDR2 YYREEE (reference sequence). The CDR3 extends over 12 amino acids. The CDR3 nucleotides are TGTGCCAGCAGCCGAGGGACAAGCGGCTACACCTTC. Residues: CASSRGTSGYTF.

The V call is TRBV29-1, the J call TRBJ1-1, with 7 bases that match TRBD1. Germline CDR1 and CDR2: SQVTM and ANQGSEA. This CDR3 region has 13 residues. V lost 6 bases to trimming and J lost 1 base; unmatched junction nucleotides: 5. Here the CDR3 DNA reads TGCAGCGTCCCGGGACAGAGGAACACTGAAGCTTTCTTT. Translating gives CSVPGQRNTEAFF.

This sequence joins TRBV7-2 and TRBJ1-3, with D hard to call. V gave up 5 bases and J gave up 0 bases, with 20 bases separating them. The CDR3 covers 18 residues. Germline assignment: CDR1 SGHTA and CDR2 FQGNSA. CDR3 nucleotides: TGTGCCAGCAGCCACCCGGTAGAAGGGCGCGCCTCTGGAAACACCATATATTTT. Translating gives CASSHPVEGRASGNTIYF.

The chain uses TRBV25-1 and TRBJ2-7; maybe TRBD1 (6 bases). V lost 9 bases to trimming and J lost 4 bases, with 10 bases between them. This CDR3 is built from 11 residues. In germline, CDR1 is MGHDK, CDR2 SYGVNS. CDR3: CASKRGYEQYF. CDR3 nucleotides: TGTGCCAGTAAGAGGGGGTACGAGCAGTACTTC.

This chain uses TRBV11-2 with TRBJ2-7; tentatively, D is TRBD1 (6 bases). The V end was cut by 1 base, the J end by 0 bases, with 7 bases between. Germline V gene lookup returns CDR1 SGHAT and CDR2 FQNNGV. This CDR3 comprises 14 residues. The CDR3 nucleotides are TGTGCCAGCAGCTTAGGGACAGTCTCCTACGAGCAGTACTTC. Residues: CASSLGTVSYEQYF.

This chain connects TRBV5-6 to TRBJ1-1; D perhaps matches TRBD1 (5 bases). Germline V gene data show CDR1 as SGHDT and CDR2 as YYEEEE. This CDR3 has 12 residues. Deletions cut 2 bases from V and 6 bases from J, with 8 bases between. CDR3 residues: CASSLGVAEAFF. The CDR3 DNA sequence: TGTGCCAGCAGCTTAGGGGTAGCTGAAGCTTTCTTT.